The 31 T cell receptor beta chains below all came from one sample that was sequenced in a study of blood T cell repertoires in COVID-19. Here immunoSEQ multiplex PCR was the method, and the copy in TCRdb shows in-frame clones only, minus some. The sample yields approximately 120,000 clones, around 85% seen once. The sequencing sample was made of peripheral blood. The receptors stem from a woman between 45 and 60 years old who had recovered from COVID-19.

This chain uses TRBV27 with TRBJ2-1; 7 positions match TRBD2. CDR3 size: 15 residues. From germline, CDR1 is MNHEY and CDR2 SMNVEV (reference sequence). Trimming removed 6 bases from V and 2 bases from J; junction bases left unmatched: 7. CDR3 in amino acids: CASSVASGAYNEQFF. As DNA, the CDR3 is TGTGCCAGCAGCGTTGCTAGCGGTGCCTACAATGAGCAGTTCTTC.

The rearrangement uses TRBV6-5 and TRBJ2-7; TRBD2 aligns across 11 bases. The CDR3 extends over 15 amino acids. Losses at the gene ends were 5 bases for V and 0 bases for J; bases not matched to a gene: 3. The germline gives CDR1 MNHEY, CDR2 SVGAGI. The CDR3 protein is CASSPGTSGSYEQYF. As DNA, the CDR3 is TGTGCCAGCAGTCCCGGGACTAGCGGCTCCTACGAGCAGTACTTC.

The chain carries TRBV29-1 and TRBJ2-5; 10 bases line up with TRBD1. CDR3 size: 14 residues. The V gene's germline CDR1 is SQVTM and CDR2 ANQGSEA. V shed 7 bases and J 5 bases; nucleotides not matched to a gene: 10. CDR3 DNA: TGCAGCGCCAATTCCGGGACAGGGGTCGAGACCCAGTACTTC. Protein: CSANSGTGVETQYF.

The V gene is TRBV24-1, the J gene TRBJ2-2; TRBD1 might be the D (6 bases). CDR1 and CDR2 (germline): KGHDR, SFDVKD. The CDR3 is 15 residues long. Trimming took off 5 bases at V and 7 bases at J, with 16 bases between the two ends. CDR3 nucleotides: TGTGCCACCAGTGGAGGAGCAGGGGATGGCGGGGAGCTGTTTTTT. Translating gives CATSGGAGDGGELFF.

This rearrangement joins TRBV7-9 to TRBJ2-3; 13 positions match TRBD2. The CDR3 runs 16 residues. J gave up 6 bases and V 5 bases, and 8 bases lay outside the gene matches. CDR1 is SEHNR, CDR2 FQNEAQ, per germline (reference sequence). CDR3 DNA sequence: TGTGCCAGCAGCGAGCCGGGACTAGCGGGGCCCGATACGCAGTATTTT. Translation: CASSEPGLAGPDTQYF.

This clone was seen a few times. The chain uses TRBV5-6 and TRBJ2-7; 10 nucleotides line up with TRBD2. The CDR3 spans 18 residues. Unmatched junction bases numbered 15, after V lost 3 bases and J lost 3 bases. Germline V gives CDR1 SGHDT, CDR2 YYEEEE. The CDR3 region has the DNA TGTGCCAGCAGCTCCCCACTAACGACGCTAGCGGGGGACTACGAGCAGTACTTC. Amino acids: CASSSPLTTLAGDYEQYF.

The J gene is TRBJ1-6, the V gene TRBV9; a weak D match, TRBD1 (5 bases). Trimming pared 9 bases from V and 9 bases from J, leaving 19 bases between. The germline V gene encodes CDR1 SGDLS and CDR2 YYNGEE. This CDR3 comprises 14 residues. The CDR3 is CAKFGARFGSPLHF. The CDR3 bases are TGTGCCAAATTTGGGGCTAGGTTTGGTTCACCCCTCCACTTT.

About this clone: This sample also contains other DNA sequences that code for the same CDR3. The chain has TRBV5-1 and TRBJ2-7; D is perhaps TRBD2 (6 bases). Germline loops: CDR1 SGHRS, CDR2 YFSETQ. This CDR3 region has 13 residues. Trimming left V 8 bases short and J 3 bases short, with 15 bases between. CDR3 in DNA: TGCGCCAGTAGTAGCGGACCAAGCTACGAGCAGTACTTC. It is translated as CASSSGPSYEQYF.

This chain uses TRBV11-2 with TRBJ2-1; D uncertain. The V end was cut by 2 bases, the J end by 0 bases, with 8 bases between. Per the germline V gene, CDR1 is SGHAT and CDR2 is FQNNGV. CDR3 length equals 15 residues. The CDR3 is CASSLFWSSYNEQFF. In DNA, the CDR3 is TGTGCCAGCAGCTTATTCTGGAGCTCCTACAATGAGCAGTTCTTC. The complete variable domain, with remaining parts taken from reference TRBV11-2 and TRBJ2-1, reads EAGVAQSPRYKIIEKRQSVAFWCNPISGHATLYWYQQILGQGPKLLIQFQNNGVVDDSQLPKDRFSAERLKGVDSTLKIQPAKLEDSAVYLCASSLFWSSYNEQFFGPGTRLTVL.

The chain recombines TRBV5-1 with TRBJ2-1; 9 positions match TRBD2. V lost 7 bases, J lost 4 bases, and 6 bases stayed unmatched. The CDR3 is 14 residues long. The germline V gene encodes CDR1 SGHRS and CDR2 YFSETQ. CDR3: CASPGLASYNEQFF. The CDR3, as DNA: TGCGCCAGCCCGGGACTAGCTTCTTACAATGAGCAGTTCTTC.

The chain couples TRBV7-9 to TRBJ2-4; D is unresolved. The germline gives CDR1 SEHNR, CDR2 FQNEAQ (reference sequence). V was trimmed by 1 base and J by 6 bases, leaving 7 bases between them. CDR3 length: 13 amino acids. CDR3 amino acids: CASSLGRGNIQYF. In DNA form, the CDR3 reads TGTGCCAGCAGCTTAGGGCGCGGAAACATTCAGTACTTC. Full variable domain (rest looked up from reference TRBV7-9 and TRBJ2-4): DTGVSQNPRHKITKRGQNVTFRCDPISEHNRLYWYRQTLGQGPEFLTYFQNEAQLEKSRLLSDRFSAERPKGSFSTLEIQRTEQGDSAMYLCASSLGRGNIQYFGAGTRLSVL.

V usage is TRBV28 and J usage is TRBJ2-2, with 9 bases matching TRBD2. Looked up from germline, CDR1 is MDHEN and CDR2 is SYDVKM. V was clipped by 7 bases and J by 7 bases; unmatched bases: 1. This CDR3 has 12 residues. DNA for the CDR3: TGTGCCAGCAAGCGGGAGGTCGGGGAGCTGTTTTTT. It codes for CASKREVGELFF.

This clone was seen only once. The V and J genes are TRBV5-1 and TRBJ2-7; 11 bases fit TRBD1. The CDR3 has 14 amino acids. Unmatched junction bases numbered 0, after V lost 4 bases and J lost 0 bases. Germline CDR1 is SGHRS and CDR2 is YFSETQ. The CDR3 DNA reads TGCGCCAGCAGCGGGACAGGGGGCTCCTACGAGCAGTACTTC. Protein: CASSGTGGSYEQYF.

V and J are TRBV25-1 and TRBJ1-1; D uncertain. This CDR3 contains 14 residues. Trimming cost V 6 bases and J 3 bases, with 14 bases left between them. Germline loops: CDR1 MGHDK, CDR2 SYGVNS. The CDR3 is CASSLGEPDTEAFF. For the CDR3, the DNA is TGTGCCAGCAGCCTGGGCGAACCGGACACTGAAGCTTTCTTT. The full variable domain, completed using reference TRBV25-1 and TRBJ1-1, is EADIYQTPRYLVIGTGKKITLECSQTMGHDKMYWYQQDPGMELHLIHYSYGVNSTEKGDLSSESTVSRIRTEHFPLTLESARPSHTSQYLCASSLGEPDTEAFFGQGTRLTVV.

This clone has just a few counts. The chain joins TRBV7-9 to TRBJ2-1; D unclear. V gave up 1 base and J gave up 6 bases, with 10 bases separating them. In germline, CDR1 is SEHNR, CDR2 FQNEAQ (reference sequence). CDR3 size: 14 residues. The CDR3 region is CASSLGLAFNEQFF. The CDR3, as DNA: TGTGCCAGCAGCTTAGGATTAGCTTTCAATGAGCAGTTCTTC.

This sequence joins TRBV11-3 and TRBJ2-7; the D gene is possibly TRBD1 (6 bases). Trimming pared 3 bases from V and 4 bases from J, leaving 7 bases between. CDR3 length: 12 amino acids. Germline V lookup: CDR1 SGHNT, CDR2 YENEEA. The DNA for the CDR3 is TGTGCCAGCAGCTTGGACAGTTACGAGCAGTACTTC. Amino acids: CASSLDSYEQYF.

The chain has TRBV9 and TRBJ2-2; 9 bases agree with TRBD2. The CDR3 contains 16 residues. CDR1 is SGDLS, CDR2 YYNGEE, per germline. Unmatched junction bases numbered 1, after V lost 0 bases and J lost 1 base. The DNA of the CDR3 is TGTGCCAGCAGCGTAGGAGCGGGGGGGAACACCGGGGAGCTGTTTTTT. This encodes CASSVGAGGNTGELFF.

The V call is TRBV7-9, the J call TRBJ1-6; no clear D. The V gene lost 1 base and the J gene lost 7 bases, with 5 bases spanning the gap. From germline, CDR1 is SEHNR and CDR2 FQNEAQ (reference sequence). This CDR3 has 13 residues. CDR3 sequence (DNA): TGTGCCAGCAGCTTAGAATCGAATTCACCCCTCCACTTT. Translation gives CASSLESNSPLHF.

The chain employs TRBV7-2 and TRBJ2-3; possible D gene TRBD2, 6 bases. Germline lookup yields CDR1 SGHTA and CDR2 FQGNSA. The CDR3 is made up of 15 amino acids. V dropped 3 bases and J dropped 6 bases, with 16 bases sitting between them. The CDR3 reads CASSFRKLAGDTQYF. The CDR3 DNA reads TGTGCCAGCAGCTTCCGTAAACTAGCAGGCGATACGCAGTATTTT.

The genes are TRBV12-3 or TRBV12-4 and TRBJ2-3, with a tentative D call TRBD2 (6 bases). Trimming removed 6 bases from V and 4 bases from J, with 11 bases in between. The CDR3 runs to 13 residues. DNA for the CDR3: TGTGCCAGCAGCCGGGGGTGGGCAGATACGCAGTATTTT. It is translated as CASSRGWADTQYF.

V usage is TRBV6-5 and J usage is TRBJ2-7; 8 bases are shared with TRBD2. CDR1 is MNHEY and CDR2 is SVGAGI in the germline V gene. The J segment lost 3 bases and the V segment lost 6 bases, leaving 7 bases of the junction unmatched. The CDR3 is 14 amino acids. The CDR3 region has the DNA TGTGCCAGCAGGGCCAGCGGGGGAGACTACGAGCAGTACTTC. Its protein is CASRASGGDYEQYF.

The rearrangement uses TRBV12-5 and TRBJ1-3, with 8 bases fitting TRBD1. Losses at the gene ends were 5 bases for V and 4 bases for J; bases not matched to a gene: 1. The length of the CDR3 is 13 residues. The germline gives CDR1 LGHNT, CDR2 FRNRAP. As DNA, the CDR3 is TGTGCTAGTGGTGGACAGGGCGGAAACACCATATATTTT. The encoded protein is CASGGQGGNTIYF.

In its sample, this clone was seen a few times. The rearrangement uses TRBV7-2 and TRBJ2-7; 11 nucleotides agree with TRBD2. The CDR3 runs to 14 residues. CDR1 is SGHTA and CDR2 is FQGNSA in the germline V gene. The ends lost 3 bases at V and 12 bases at J; junction bases unmatched: 10. CDR3 DNA sequence: TGTGCCAGCAGCTTTTACTCCCTAGCGGGAGGAGTGTACTTC. Translated: CASSFYSLAGGVYF.

The J gene is TRBJ2-1, the V gene TRBV11-3; TRBD2 agrees at 13 bases. The ends lost 5 bases at V and 9 bases at J; junction bases unmatched: 7. The CDR3 totals 15 residues. Germline-derived CDR1 and CDR2 are SGHNT and YENEEA. This CDR3 is CASSATSGRAGEQFF. The CDR3 DNA is TGTGCCAGCAGCGCAACTAGCGGGAGGGCCGGTGAGCAGTTCTTC.

V and J are TRBV29-1 and TRBJ1-1; 7 nucleotides align to TRBD1. Germline loops: CDR1 SQVTM, CDR2 ANQGSEA. CDR3 length: 13 residues. The trim removed 4 bases at V and 2 bases at J, leaving 4 bases unmatched. CDR3 DNA: TGCAGCGTTGCACAGGGGACAAACACTGAAGCTTTCTTT. It is translated as CSVAQGTNTEAFF.

This chain connects TRBV4-3 to TRBJ1-3; D might be TRBD1 (6 bases). The CDR3 length is 16 residues. The V end was cut by 2 bases, the J end by 0 bases, with 11 bases between. Germline CDR1 LGHNA, CDR2 YSLEER. DNA for the CDR3: TGCGCCAGCAGCCAAAACAGGGCCAGCTCTGGAAACACCATATATTTT. Residues: CASSQNRASSGNTIYF.

The chain is built from TRBV28 and TRBJ2-1, with 8 bases aligning to TRBD1. J lost 5 bases, V lost 5 bases, and 20 bases had no gene match. The CDR3 is made up of 19 amino acids. Germline V gene lookup returns CDR1 MDHEN and CDR2 SYDVKM. The CDR3 sequence: CASSAPRIRRDRFNNEQFF. The CDR3 DNA sequence: TGTGCCAGCAGTGCGCCTCGCATTCGCCGGGACAGGTTCAACAATGAGCAGTTCTTC.

The rearrangement joins TRBV11-3 to TRBJ2-7; D gene uncertain. This CDR3 is built from 15 residues. Germline loops: CDR1 SGHNT, CDR2 YENEEA. With 0 bases removed from V and 1 base from J, the gap between germline ends came to 10 bases. The CDR3 DNA follows: TGTGCCAGCAGCTTAGATTCAGTCAGTTCCTACGAGCAGTACTTC. This translates into CASSLDSVSSYEQYF.

The J gene is TRBJ2-7, the V gene TRBV30, with 8 bases fitting TRBD2. The J segment lost 7 bases and the V segment lost 5 bases, leaving 10 bases of the junction unmatched. CDR1 and CDR2 from the germline V gene are GTSNPN and SVGIG (reference sequence). The CDR3 length is 13 residues. The CDR3 region has the DNA TGTGCCTGGCGTTGGGCGGGAGGTCTTGAGCAGTACTTC. Translation: CAWRWAGGLEQYF.

The rearrangement joins TRBV5-1 to TRBJ2-5; 8 bases are shared with TRBD2. The CDR3 totals 16 residues. Germline V CDR1 and CDR2: SGHRS, YFSETQ. The trim removed 4 bases at V and 5 bases at J, leaving 13 bases unmatched. The DNA for the CDR3 is TGCGCCAGCAGCGGGAGAGCGGGGGCCCACGGGGAGACCCAGTACTTC. This codes for CASSGRAGAHGETQYF.

CDR3 bases: TGTGCCAGCTCCGTGACAGGGGAAGGCTACACCTTC. It is translated as CASSVTGEGYTF. J is TRBJ1-2 and V is TRBV18, with TRBD1 matching over 8 bases. The CDR3 length is 12 residues. Germline V gives CDR1 KGHSH, CDR2 LQKENI. The V and J ends lost 6 bases and 8 bases, in that order; junction bases with no gene match: 5.